A single TCR beta chain is shown here with its context. Antigen unknown. This sample was included in a study of siplizumab effects on memory and regulatory T cells. Study-wide points: Most proliferating CD4+ or CD8+ clones, roughly 75-96%, had no naive or memory assignment. Alloreactive CD4+ clones that could be mapped were on average 68.8% Treg-derived with siplizumab, against approximately 28% in controls.

Germline lookup yields CDR1 MNHEY and CDR2 SVGAGI. V shed 7 bases and J 4 bases; nucleotides not matched to a gene: 5. This CDR3 is 14 amino acids long. Sequencing used immunoSEQ multiplex PCR; TCRdb keeps in-frame clones, though not all of them. This sample has over 65,000 clones, with around 95% found just once. The sequenced sample consisted of CD8+ T cells sorted from blood. This TCR derives from a human donor in good health. The chain joins TRBV6-5 to TRBJ2-2; 8 bases are shared with TRBD1. CDR3: CASNPTGATGELFF. The CDR3 DNA follows: TGTGCCAGCAATCCGACAGGGGCCACCGGGGAGCTGTTTTTT.